This T cell receptor (beta chain) was identified in a study of Ad26.COV2.S vaccination and SARS-CoV-2 variants. Whole-study context: Intramuscular Ad26.COV2.S at 5x10^10 or 1x10^11 viral particles.

The germline gives CDR1 MNHEY, CDR2 SVGAGI. This CDR3 has 13 residues. Trimming removed 5 bases from V and 6 bases from J, with 13 bases in between. This table comes from immunoSEQ multiplex PCR, and its TCRdb copy is limited to in-frame clones, with some not included. The data show 400,000 to 450,000 clones, around 90% seen once. Treatment meaning: around 19 received Ad26.COV2.S at low or high dose, single or two shots; 5 received placebo; per-sample allocation not given. Specimen acquisition occurred on day 63 following the initial vaccine or placebo injection. The chain has TRBV6-5 and TRBJ1-1, with D unresolved. This TCR was sampled from a person between 18 and 60 years old who received the Ad26.COV2.S COVID-19 vaccine or a placebo. Sample: peripheral blood, taken in a trial of Ad26.COV2.S vaccine versus placebo. CDR3 DNA: TGTGCCAGCAGTCGCCAGGACTGGGCTGAAGCTTTCTTT. Its protein is CASSRQDWAEAFF.